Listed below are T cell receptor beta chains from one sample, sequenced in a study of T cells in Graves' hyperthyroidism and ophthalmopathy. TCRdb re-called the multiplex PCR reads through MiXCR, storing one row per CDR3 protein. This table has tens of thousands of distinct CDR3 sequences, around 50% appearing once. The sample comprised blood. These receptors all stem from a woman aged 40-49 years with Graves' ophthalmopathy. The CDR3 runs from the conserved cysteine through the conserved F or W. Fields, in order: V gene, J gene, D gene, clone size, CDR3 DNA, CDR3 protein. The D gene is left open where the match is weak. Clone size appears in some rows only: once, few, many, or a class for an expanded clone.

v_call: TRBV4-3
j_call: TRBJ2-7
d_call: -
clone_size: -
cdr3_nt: TGCGCCAGCAGCCAACCCTTAGGGGTGAGGGAGCAGTACTTC
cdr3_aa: CASSQPLGVREQYF

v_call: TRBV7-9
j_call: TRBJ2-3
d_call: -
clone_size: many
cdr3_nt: TGTGCCAGCAGCGGGGGACTCCACACAGATACGCAGTATTTT
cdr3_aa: CASSGGLHTDTQYF

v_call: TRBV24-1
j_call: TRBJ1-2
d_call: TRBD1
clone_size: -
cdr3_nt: TGTGCCACCAGTGATTGGGGACAGGGAAAGTATGGCTACACCTTC
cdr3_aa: CATSDWGQGKYGYTF

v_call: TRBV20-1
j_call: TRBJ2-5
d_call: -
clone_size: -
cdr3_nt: TGCAGTGCAACCGGAGGGAGTCAAGAGACCCAGTACTTC
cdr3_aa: CSATGGSQETQYF

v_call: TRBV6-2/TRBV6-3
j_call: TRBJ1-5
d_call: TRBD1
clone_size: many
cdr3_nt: TGTGCCAGCAGTGGGACAGGAGGCAATCAGCCCCAGCATTTT
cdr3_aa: CASSGTGGNQPQHF

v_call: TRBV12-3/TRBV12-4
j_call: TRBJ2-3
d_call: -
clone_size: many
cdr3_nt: TGTGCCAGCAGTTCCCGAGATACGCAGTATTTT
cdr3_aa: CASSSRDTQYF

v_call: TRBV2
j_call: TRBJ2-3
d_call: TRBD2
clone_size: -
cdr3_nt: TGTGCCAGCAGCGCGGGACTAGGTGGCGCAGATACGCAGTATTTT
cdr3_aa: CASSAGLGGADTQYF

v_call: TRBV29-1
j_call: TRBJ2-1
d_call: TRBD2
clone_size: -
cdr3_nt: TGCAGCATTGAACGGACTAGGCTGTACAATGAGCAGTTCTTC
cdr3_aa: CSIERTRLYNEQFF

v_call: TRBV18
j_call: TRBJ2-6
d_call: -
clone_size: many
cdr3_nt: TGTGCCAGCTCACCAGGGGAACCTGGGGCCAACGTCCTGACTTTC
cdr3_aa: CASSPGEPGANVLTF

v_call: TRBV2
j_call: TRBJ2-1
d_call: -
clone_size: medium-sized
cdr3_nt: TGTGCCAGCAGTGAACTGTTTGGTCCTAACAATGAGCAGTTCTTC
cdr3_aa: CASSELFGPNNEQFF

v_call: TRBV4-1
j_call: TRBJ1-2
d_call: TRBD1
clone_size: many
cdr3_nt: TGCGCCAGCAGCCAAGTTGATGGGACAGGGGTTGGCTACACCTTC
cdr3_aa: CASSQVDGTGVGYTF

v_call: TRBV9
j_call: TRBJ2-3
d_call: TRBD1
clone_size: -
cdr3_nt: TGTGACAGCAGCACCGGGACAGGTTGGGGCCGGTTGAGAGATACGCAGTATTTT
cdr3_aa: CDSSTGTGWGRLRDTQYF

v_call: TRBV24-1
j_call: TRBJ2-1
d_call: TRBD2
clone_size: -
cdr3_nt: TGTGCCACCCTTGGGAGGGAAATGGATGAGCAGTTCTTC
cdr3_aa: CATLGREMDEQFF

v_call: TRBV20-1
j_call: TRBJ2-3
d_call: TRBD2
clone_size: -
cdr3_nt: TGCAGTGCTGGACTAGCGGGACGCACAGATACGCAGTATTTT
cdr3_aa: CSAGLAGRTDTQYF

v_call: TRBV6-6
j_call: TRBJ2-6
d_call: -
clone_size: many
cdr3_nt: TGTGCCAGCAGTTTCCCCCCTGGGGCCAACGTCCTGACTTTC
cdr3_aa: CASSFPPGANVLTF

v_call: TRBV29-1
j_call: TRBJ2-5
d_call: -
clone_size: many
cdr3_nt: TGCAGCGCCGGGACCCAGTACTTC
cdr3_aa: CSAGTQYF

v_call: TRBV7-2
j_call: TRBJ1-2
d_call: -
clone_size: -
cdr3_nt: TGTGCCAGCAGCCCAGGAGGAGGCAGGGGAGGCTATGGCTACACCTTC
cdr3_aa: CASSPGGGRGGYGYTF

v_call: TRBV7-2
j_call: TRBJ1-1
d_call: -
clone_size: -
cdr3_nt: TGTGCCAGCGGGGGAGGGGGGGACTCTGAAGCTTTCTTT
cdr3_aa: CASGGGGDSEAFF

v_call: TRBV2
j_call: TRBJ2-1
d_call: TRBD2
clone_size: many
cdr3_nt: TGTGCCAGCAGCTACGTAGCGGGGTCCGGAAATGAGCAGTTCTTC
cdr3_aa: CASSYVAGSGNEQFF

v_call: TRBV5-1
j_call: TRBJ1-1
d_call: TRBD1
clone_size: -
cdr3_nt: TGCGCCAGCAGCAGGACAGGGGTGACTGAAGCTTTCTTT
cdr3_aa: CASSRTGVTEAFF

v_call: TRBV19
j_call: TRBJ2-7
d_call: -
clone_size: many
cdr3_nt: TGTGCCAGTAGTATAGACAACTACGAGCAGTACTTC
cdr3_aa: CASSIDNYEQYF

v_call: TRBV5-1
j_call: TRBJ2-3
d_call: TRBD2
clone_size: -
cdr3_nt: TGCGCCAGCAGCTCCAGTACTGGGGGGGTCACAGATACGCAGTATTTT
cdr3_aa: CASSSSTGGVTDTQYF

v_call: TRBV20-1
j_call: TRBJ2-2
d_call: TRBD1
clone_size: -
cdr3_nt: TGCAGTGCTAGAAACAGGGGGCTGGGCGGGGAGCTGTTTTTT
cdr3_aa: CSARNRGLGGELFF

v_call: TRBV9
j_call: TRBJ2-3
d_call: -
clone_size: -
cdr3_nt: TGTGCCAGCAGCGTAGTAGTAGCGGAGATAAGGTTGGCGCAGTATTTT
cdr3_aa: CASSVVVAEIRLAQYF

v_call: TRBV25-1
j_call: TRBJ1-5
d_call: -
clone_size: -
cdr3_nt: TGTGCCAGCAGTGAATTCGGGGAAATACAGCCCCAGCATTTT
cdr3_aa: CASSEFGEIQPQHF

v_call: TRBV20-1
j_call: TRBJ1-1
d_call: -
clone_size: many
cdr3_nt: TGCAGTGCCCCGGGAGAAAAGAACACTGAAGCTTTCTTT
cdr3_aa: CSAPGEKNTEAFF

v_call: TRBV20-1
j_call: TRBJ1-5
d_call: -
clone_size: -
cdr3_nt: TGCAGTGCTGAGTTTGACGGGAATCAGCCCCAGCATTTT
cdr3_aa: CSAEFDGNQPQHF

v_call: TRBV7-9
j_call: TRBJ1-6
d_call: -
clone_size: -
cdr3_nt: TGTGCCAGCAGTACCAGGGTCGTGCAGTGTAATTCACCCCTCCACTTT
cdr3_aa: CASSTRVVQCNSPLHF

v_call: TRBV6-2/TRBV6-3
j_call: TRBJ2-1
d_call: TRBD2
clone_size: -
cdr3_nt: TGTGCCAGCAGTTATTACGGCGGGGGTGTACGAAACAATGAGCAGTTCTTC
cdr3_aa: CASSYYGGGVRNNEQFF

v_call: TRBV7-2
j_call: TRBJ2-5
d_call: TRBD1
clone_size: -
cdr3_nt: TGTGCCAGCAGCGCTGCCGGGACAGATACGCAGTACTTC
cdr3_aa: CASSAAGTDTQYF

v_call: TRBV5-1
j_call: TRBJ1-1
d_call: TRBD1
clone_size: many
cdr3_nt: TGCGCCAGCAGTCCCGACAGGGGCCGGAACACTGAAGCTTTCTTT
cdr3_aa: CASSPDRGRNTEAFF

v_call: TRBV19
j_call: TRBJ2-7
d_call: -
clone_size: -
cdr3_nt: TGTGCCAGTAGTCGGGGGATCCAAGAGCAGTACTTC
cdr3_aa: CASSRGIQEQYF

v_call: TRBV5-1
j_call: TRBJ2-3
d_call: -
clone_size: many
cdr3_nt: TGCGCCAGCACCAGTGGACCTAGCACAGATACGCAGTATTTT
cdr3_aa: CASTSGPSTDTQYF

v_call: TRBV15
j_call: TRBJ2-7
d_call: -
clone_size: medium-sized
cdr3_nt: TGTGCCACCAGCAGAGGGGGCAAGGGGACCTACGAGCAGTACTTC
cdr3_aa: CATSRGGKGTYEQYF

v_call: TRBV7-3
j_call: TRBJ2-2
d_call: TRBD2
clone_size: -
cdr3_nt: TGTGCCAGCAGCTTACCGGGACTAGCGGGAATCCCCGGGGAGCTGTTTTTT
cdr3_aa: CASSLPGLAGIPGELFF

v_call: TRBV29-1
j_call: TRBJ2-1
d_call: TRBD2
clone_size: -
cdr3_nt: TGCAGCGCCGGACTAGCGGGGGGGCTTCGCAATGAGCAGTTCTTC
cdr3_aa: CSAGLAGGLRNEQFF

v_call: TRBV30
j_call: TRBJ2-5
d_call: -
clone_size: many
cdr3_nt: TGTGCCTGGAATCGGGGCCAAGAGACCCAGTACTTC
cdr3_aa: CAWNRGQETQYF

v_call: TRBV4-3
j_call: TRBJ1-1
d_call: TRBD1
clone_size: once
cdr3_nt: TGCGCCAGCAGCCAAGATCTCGTGGCCGGGACAGAGGCTTTCTTT
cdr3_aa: CASSQDLVAGTEAFF

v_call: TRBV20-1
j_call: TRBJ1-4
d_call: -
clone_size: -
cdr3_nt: TGCAGTGCTACGAGAGGGCACGGTTGGGACGAAAAACTGTTTTTT
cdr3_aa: CSATRGHGWDEKLFF

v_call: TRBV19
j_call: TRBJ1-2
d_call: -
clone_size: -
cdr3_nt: TGTGCCAGTAGTAAGGGAGGGGTAGGACTTGGCTACACCTTC
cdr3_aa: CASSKGGVGLGYTF

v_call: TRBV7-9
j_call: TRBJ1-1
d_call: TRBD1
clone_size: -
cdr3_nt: TGTGCCAGCAGCTTAGATGACAGGGAAGCTTCCTTT
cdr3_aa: CASSLDDREASF

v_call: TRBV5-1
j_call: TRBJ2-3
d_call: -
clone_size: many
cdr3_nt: TGCGCCAGCAGCTTGGGCAGAGACACAGATACGCAGTATTTT
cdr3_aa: CASSLGRDTDTQYF

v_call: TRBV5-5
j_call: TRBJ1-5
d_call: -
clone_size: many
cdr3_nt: TGTGCCAGCAGCCTTACGTCGGGCCTCTATAGCAATCAGCCCCAGCATTTT
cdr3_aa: CASSLTSGLYSNQPQHF

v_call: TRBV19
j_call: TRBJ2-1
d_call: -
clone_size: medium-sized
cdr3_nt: TGTGCCAGTAGTAGTTTGGGCGATGAGCAGTTCTTC
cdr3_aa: CASSSLGDEQFF

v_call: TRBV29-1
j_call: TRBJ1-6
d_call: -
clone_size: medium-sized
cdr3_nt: TGCAGCGTTCAAGAAGGGGGGATGGATTCACCCCTCCACTTT
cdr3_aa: CSVQEGGMDSPLHF

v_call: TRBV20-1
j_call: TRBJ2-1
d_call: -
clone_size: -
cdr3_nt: TGCAGTGCACAACGTCAGGGCCTGGGGAATGAGCAGTTCTTC
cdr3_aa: CSAQRQGLGNEQFF

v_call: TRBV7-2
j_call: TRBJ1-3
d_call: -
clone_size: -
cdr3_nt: TGTGCCAGCAGCCCAACGACTGGAAACACCATATATTTT
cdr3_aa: CASSPTTGNTIYF

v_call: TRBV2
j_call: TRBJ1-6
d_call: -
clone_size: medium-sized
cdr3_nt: TGTGCCAGCAGTGAATTGTTGGGACACGATAATTCACCCCTCCACTTT
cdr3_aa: CASSELLGHDNSPLHF

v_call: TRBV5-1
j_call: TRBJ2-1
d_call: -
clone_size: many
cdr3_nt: TGCGCCAGCAGCTTGGCAGGATCCAACGTGAATGAGCAGTTCTTC
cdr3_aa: CASSLAGSNVNEQFF

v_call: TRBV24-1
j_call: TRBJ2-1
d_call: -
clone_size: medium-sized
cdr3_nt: TGTGCCACCAGTCCGCCGGGAAGCGTCAATGAGCAGTTCTTC
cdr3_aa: CATSPPGSVNEQFF

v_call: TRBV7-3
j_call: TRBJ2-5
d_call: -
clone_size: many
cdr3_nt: TGTGCCAGCAGCTTACAGGGACGATCAGAGACCCAGTACTTC
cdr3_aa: CASSLQGRSETQYF

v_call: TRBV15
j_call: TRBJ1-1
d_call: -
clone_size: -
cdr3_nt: TGTGCCACCGCGGGGGGGATGAACACTGAAGCTTTCTTT
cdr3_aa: CATAGGMNTEAFF